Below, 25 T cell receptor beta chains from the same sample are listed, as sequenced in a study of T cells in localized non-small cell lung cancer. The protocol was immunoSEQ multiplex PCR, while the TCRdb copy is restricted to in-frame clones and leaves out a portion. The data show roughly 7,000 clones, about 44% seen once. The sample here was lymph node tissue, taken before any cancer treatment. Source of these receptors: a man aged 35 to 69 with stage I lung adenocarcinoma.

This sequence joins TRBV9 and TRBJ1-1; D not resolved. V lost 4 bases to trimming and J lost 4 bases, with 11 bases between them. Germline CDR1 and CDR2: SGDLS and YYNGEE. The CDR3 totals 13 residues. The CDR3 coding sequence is TGTGCCAGCAGCCGATTACGGAGCACTGAAGCTTTCTTT. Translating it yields CASSRLRSTEAFF.

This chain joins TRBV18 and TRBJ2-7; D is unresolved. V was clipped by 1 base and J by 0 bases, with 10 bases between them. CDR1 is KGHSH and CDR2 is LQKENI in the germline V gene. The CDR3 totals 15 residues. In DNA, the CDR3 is TGTGCCAGCTCACCACGGTTAAGCGACTCCTACGAGCAGTACTTC. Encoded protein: CASSPRLSDSYEQYF.

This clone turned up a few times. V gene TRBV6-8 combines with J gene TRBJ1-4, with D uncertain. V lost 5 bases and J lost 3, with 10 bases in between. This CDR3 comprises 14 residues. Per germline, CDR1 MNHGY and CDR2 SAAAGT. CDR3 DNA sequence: TGTGCCAGCAGTAAAATAGGGCCTAATGAAAAACTGTTTTTT. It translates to CASSKIGPNEKLFF.

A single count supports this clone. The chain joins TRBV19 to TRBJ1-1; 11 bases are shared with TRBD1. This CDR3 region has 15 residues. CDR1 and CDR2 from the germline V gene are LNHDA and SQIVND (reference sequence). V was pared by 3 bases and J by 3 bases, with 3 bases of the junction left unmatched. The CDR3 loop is CASSIGTGGDTEAFF. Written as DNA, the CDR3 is TGTGCCAGTAGTATCGGGACAGGGGGGGACACTGAAGCTTTCTTT.

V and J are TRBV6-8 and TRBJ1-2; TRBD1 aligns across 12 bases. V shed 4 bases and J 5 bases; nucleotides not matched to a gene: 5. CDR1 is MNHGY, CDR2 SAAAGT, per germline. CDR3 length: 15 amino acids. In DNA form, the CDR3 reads TGTGCCAGCAGTTTGGGACAGGGGGCTTGGTATGGCTACACCTTC. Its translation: CASSLGQGAWYGYTF.

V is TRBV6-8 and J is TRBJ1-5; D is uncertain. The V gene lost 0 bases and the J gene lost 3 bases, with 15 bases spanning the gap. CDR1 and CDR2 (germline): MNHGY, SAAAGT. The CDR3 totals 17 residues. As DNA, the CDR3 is TGTGCCAGCAGTTACTCCCCCGGCAGGTCCGACAATCAGCCCCAGCATTTT. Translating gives CASSYSPGRSDNQPQHF.

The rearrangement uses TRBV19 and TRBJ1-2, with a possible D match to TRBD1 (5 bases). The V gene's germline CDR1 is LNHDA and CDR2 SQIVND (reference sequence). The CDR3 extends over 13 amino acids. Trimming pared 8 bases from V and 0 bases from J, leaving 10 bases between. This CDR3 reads CASRDAANYGYTF. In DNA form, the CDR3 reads TGTGCCAGTCGGGACGCGGCTAACTATGGCTACACCTTC.

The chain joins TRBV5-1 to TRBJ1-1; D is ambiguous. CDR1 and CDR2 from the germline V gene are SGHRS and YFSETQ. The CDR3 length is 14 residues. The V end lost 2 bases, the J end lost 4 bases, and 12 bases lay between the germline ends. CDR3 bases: TGCGCCAGCAGCTTACAGACCTCCGCCACTGAAGCTTTCTTT. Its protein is CASSLQTSATEAFF.

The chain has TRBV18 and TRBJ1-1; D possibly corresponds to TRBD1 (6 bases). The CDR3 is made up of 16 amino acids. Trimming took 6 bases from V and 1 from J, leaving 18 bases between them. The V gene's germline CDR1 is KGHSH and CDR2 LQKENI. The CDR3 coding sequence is TGTGCCAGCTCCGCGATTTATGGACAGACGAACACTGAAGCTTTCTTT. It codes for CASSAIYGQTNTEAFF.

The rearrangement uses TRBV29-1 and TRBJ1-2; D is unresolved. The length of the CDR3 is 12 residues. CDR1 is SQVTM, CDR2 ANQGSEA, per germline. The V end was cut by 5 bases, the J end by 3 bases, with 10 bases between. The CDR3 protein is CSVIGIDYGYTF. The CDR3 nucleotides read TGCAGCGTTATTGGGATTGACTATGGCTACACCTTC. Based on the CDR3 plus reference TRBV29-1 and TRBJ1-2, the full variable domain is SAVISQKPSRDICQRGTSLTIQCQVDSQVTMMFWYRQQPGQSLTLIATANQGSEATYESGFVIDKFPISRPNLTFSTLTVSNMSPEDSSIYLCSVIGIDYGYTFGSGTRLTVV.

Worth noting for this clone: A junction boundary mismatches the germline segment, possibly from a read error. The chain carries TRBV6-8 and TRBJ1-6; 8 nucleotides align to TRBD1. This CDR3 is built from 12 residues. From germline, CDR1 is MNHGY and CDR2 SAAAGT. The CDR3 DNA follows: TGTGCCAGCAGTTCCGGGACAGGACCCTTCCACTTT. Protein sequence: CASSSGTGPFHF.

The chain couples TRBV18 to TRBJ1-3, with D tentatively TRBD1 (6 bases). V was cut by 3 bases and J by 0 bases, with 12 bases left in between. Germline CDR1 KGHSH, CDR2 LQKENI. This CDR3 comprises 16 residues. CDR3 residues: CASSPSTGSSGNTIYF. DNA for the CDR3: TGTGCCAGCTCACCCTCGACAGGCAGCTCTGGAAACACCATATATTTT. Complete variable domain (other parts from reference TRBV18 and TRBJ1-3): NAGVMQNPRHLVRRRGQEARLRCSPMKGHSHVYWYRQLPEEGLKFMVYLQKENIIDESGMPKERFSAEFPKEGPSILRIQQVVRGDSAAYFCASSPSTGSSGNTIYFGEGSWLTVV.

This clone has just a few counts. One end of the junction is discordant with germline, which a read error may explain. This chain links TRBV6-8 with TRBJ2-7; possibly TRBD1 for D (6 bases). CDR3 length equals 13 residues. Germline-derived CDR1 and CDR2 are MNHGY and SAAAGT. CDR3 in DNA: TGTGCCATCAGTGGCAGGGGATCCTACGAGCAGTACTTC. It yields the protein CAISGRGSYEQYF.

The CDR3 is CASSLASGGRNTIYF. The CDR3 DNA reads as TGCGCCAGCAGCTTGGCCTCGGGGGGGAGAAACACCATATATTTT. The V gene is TRBV5-1, the J gene TRBJ1-3, with D possibly TRBD1 on 5 matching bases. Looked up from germline, CDR1 is SGHRS and CDR2 is YFSETQ. V dropped 0 bases and J dropped 5 bases, with 12 bases sitting between them. The CDR3 runs 15 residues. Based on the CDR3 plus reference TRBV5-1 and TRBJ1-3, the full variable domain is KAGVTQTPRYLIKTRGQQVTLSCSPISGHRSVSWYQQTPGQGLQFLFEYFSETQRNKGNFPGRFSGRQFSNSRSEMNVSTLELGDSALYLCASSLASGGRNTIYFGEGSWLTVV.

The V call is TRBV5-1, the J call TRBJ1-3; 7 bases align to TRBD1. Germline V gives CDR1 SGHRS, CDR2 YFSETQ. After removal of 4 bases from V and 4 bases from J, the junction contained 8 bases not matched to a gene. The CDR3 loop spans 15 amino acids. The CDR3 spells CASSRGQPAGNTIYF. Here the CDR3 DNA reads TGCGCCAGCAGCAGGGGACAGCCGGCCGGAAACACCATATATTTT.

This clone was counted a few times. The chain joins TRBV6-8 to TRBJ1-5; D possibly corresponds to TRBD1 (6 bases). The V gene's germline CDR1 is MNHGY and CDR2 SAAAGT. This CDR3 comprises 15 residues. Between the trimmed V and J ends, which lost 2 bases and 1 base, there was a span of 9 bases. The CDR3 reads CASSYGTLSNQPQHF. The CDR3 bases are TGTGCCAGCAGTTACGGGACACTGAGCAATCAGCCCCAGCATTTT.

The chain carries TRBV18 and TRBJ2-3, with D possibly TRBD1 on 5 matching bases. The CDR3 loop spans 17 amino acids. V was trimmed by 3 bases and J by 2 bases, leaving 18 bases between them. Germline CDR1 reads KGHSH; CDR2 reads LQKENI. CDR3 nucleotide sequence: TGTGCCAGCTCACCCCAAAGACTCAGGGCGGTCACAGATACGCAGTATTTT. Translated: CASSPQRLRAVTDTQYF.

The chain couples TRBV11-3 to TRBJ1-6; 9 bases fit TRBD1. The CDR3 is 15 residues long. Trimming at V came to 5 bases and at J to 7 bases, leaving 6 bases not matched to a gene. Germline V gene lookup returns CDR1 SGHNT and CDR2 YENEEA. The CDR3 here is CASSPGTGSNSPLHF. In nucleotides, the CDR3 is TGTGCCAGCAGCCCCGGGACAGGGTCGAATTCACCCCTCCACTTT. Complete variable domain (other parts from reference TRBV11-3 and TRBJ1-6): EAGVVQSPRYKIIEKKQPVAFWCNPISGHNTLYWYLQNLGQGPELLIRYENEEAVDDSQLPKDRFSAERLKGVDSTLKIQPAELGDSAVYLCASSPGTGSNSPLHFGNGTRLTVT.

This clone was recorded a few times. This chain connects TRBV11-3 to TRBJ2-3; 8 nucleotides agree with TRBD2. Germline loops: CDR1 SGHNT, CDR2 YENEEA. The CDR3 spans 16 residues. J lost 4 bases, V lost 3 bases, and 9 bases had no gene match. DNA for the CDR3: TGTGCCAGCAGCTTGGGAGGGACTAGGGTCGCAGATACGCAGTATTTT. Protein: CASSLGGTRVADTQYF.

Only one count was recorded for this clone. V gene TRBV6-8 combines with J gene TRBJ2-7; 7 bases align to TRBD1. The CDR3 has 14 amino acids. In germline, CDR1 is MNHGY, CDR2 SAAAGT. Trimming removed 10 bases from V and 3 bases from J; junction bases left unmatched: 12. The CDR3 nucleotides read TGTGCCATCGCGCCAGGGGGTAACGGCTACGAGCAGTACTTC. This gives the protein CAIAPGGNGYEQYF.

The CDR3 spells CASSMMGTGGYGYTF. The CDR3 DNA follows: TGTGCCAGTAGTATGATGGGAACAGGGGGTTATGGCTACACCTTC. The rearrangement links TRBV19 to TRBJ1-2; 8 positions match TRBD1. With V trimmed by 3 bases and J by 5 bases, 8 bases remained unmatched. In germline, CDR1 is LNHDA, CDR2 SQIVND (reference sequence). The CDR3 is 15 amino acids.

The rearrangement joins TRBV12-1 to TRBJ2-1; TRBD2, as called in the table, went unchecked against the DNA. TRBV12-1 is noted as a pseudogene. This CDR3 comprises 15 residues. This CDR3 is CASSFVLAVNNEQFF. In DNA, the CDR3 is TGTGCCAGCAGCTTTGTCCTAGCGGTTAACAATGAGCAGTTCTTC.

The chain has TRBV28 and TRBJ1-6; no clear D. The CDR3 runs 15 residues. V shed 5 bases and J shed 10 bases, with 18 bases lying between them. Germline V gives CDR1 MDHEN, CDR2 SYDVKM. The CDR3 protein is CASSPPAGKGSPLHF. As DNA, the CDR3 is TGTGCCAGCAGTCCCCCCGCCGGGAAAGGGTCACCCCTCCACTTT.

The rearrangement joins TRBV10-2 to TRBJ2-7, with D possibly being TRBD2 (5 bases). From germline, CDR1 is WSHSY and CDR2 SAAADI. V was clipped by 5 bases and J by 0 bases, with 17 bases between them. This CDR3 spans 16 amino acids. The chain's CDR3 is CASSPRSGIDSYEQYF. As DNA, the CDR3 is TGCGCCAGCAGTCCCCGGTCCGGGATAGACTCCTACGAGCAGTACTTC.

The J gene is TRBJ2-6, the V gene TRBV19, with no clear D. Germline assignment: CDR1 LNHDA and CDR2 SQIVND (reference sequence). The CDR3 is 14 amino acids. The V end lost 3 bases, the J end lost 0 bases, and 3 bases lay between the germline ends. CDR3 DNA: TGTGCCAGTAGTATGAACTCTGGGGCCAACGTCCTGACTTTC. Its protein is CASSMNSGANVLTF. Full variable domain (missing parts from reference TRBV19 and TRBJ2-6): DGGITQSPKYLFRKEGQNVTLSCEQNLNHDAMYWYRQDPGQGLRLIYYSQIVNDFQKGDIAEGYSVSREKKESFPLTVTSAQKNPTAFYLCASSMNSGANVLTFGAGSRLTVL.